The present T cell receptor beta chain was sequenced within a study of blood T cell repertoires in COVID-19. Study-level information: COVID-19 samples from acute and convalescent phases originated in the United States, Italy and Spain. Nucleic acid was either cDNA or gDNA, and it came from T cells, B-cell-depleted T cells, or PBMCs.

The CDR3 has 14 residues. Germline CDR1 MNHEY, CDR2 SMNVEV (reference sequence). Clones were sequenced by immunoSEQ multiplex PCR, and TCRdb holds only the in-frame ones, with some missing. This table holds about 90,000 clones, over 80% found once. Details on this clone: One junction end disagrees with the germline gene, perhaps due to a read error.

The sequence derives from a woman aged 55 to 70 with active COVID-19. Sequenced input: peripheral blood. V and J are TRBV27 and TRBJ1-2; no definite D call. The CDR3 region has the DNA TGTGCCACCAGTCGCATTCCCACCACATATGGCTACACCTTC. This encodes CATSRIPTTYGYTF.